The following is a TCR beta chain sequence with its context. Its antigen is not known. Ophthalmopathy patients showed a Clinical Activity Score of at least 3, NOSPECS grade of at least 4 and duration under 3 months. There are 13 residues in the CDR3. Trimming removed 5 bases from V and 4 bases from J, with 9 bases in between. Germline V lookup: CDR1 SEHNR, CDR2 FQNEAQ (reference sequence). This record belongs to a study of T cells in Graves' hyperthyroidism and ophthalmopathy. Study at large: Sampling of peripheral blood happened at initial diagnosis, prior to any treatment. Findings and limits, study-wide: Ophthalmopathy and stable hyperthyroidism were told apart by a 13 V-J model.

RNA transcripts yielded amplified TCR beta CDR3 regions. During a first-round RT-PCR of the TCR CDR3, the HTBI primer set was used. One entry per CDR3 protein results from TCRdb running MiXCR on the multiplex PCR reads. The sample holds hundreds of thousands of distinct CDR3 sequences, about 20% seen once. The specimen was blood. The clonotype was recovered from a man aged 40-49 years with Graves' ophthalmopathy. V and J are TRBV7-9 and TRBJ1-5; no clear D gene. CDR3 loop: CASSESANQPQHF. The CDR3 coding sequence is TGTGCCAGCAGCGAAAGCGCGAATCAGCCCCAGCATTTT. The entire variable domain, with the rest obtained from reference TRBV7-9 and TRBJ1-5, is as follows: DTGVSQNPRHKITKRGQNVTFRCDPISEHNRLYWYRQTLGQGPEFLTYFQNEAQLEKSRLLSDRFSAERPKGSFSTLEIQRTEQGDSAMYLCASSESANQPQHFGDGTRLSIL.